These 21 T cell receptor beta chains came from one sample sequenced in a study of blood T cell repertoires in COVID-19. Sequencing used immunoSEQ multiplex PCR; TCRdb keeps in-frame clones, though not all of them. The sample has 50,000 to 80,000 clones; 88% are singletons. The sequenced sample consisted of PBMCs or T cells enriched from blood (not recorded which). The receptor set was obtained from a woman between 35 and 50 years old who had recovered from COVID-19.

The chain recombines TRBV5-6 with TRBJ1-1, with D perhaps matching TRBD1 (5 bases). The CDR3 spans 13 residues. CDR1 is SGHDT, CDR2 YYEEEE, per germline. Trimming took 5 bases from V and 10 from J, leaving 18 bases between them. CDR3 nucleotide sequence: TGTGCCAGCAGAAACCTTATAGGGGAGGGAGCTTTCTTT. Translating it yields CASRNLIGEGAFF. Together with reference TRBV5-6 and TRBJ1-1, the CDR3 gives the full variable domain: DAGVTQSPTHLIKTRGQQVTLRCSPKSGHDTVSWYQQALGQGPQFIFQYYEEEERQRGNFPDRFSGHQFPNYSSELNVNALLLGDSALYLCASRNLIGEGAFFGQGTRLTVV.

The chain has TRBV21-1 and TRBJ2-3; the D call in the table, TRBD1, was not verified against the DNA. TRBV21-1 is assigned pseudogene status. The CDR3 consists of 14 residues. The CDR3 loop is CASSPGARTDTQYF. Written as DNA, the CDR3 is TGTGCCAGCAGCCCAGGGGCCCGCACAGATACGCAGTATTTT.

J is TRBJ1-2 and V is TRBV18; D is perhaps TRBD1 (5 bases). This CDR3 spans 15 amino acids. Trimming took 4 bases from V and 5 from J, leaving 17 bases between them. Per the germline V gene, CDR1 is KGHSH and CDR2 is LQKENI. CDR3 DNA sequence: TGTGCCAGCTCACGCGCGGATCAGGGTCCTTATGGCTACACCTTC. This sequence encodes CASSRADQGPYGYTF. Complete variable domain (other parts from reference TRBV18 and TRBJ1-2): NAGVMQNPRHLVRRRGQEARLRCSPMKGHSHVYWYRQLPEEGLKFMVYLQKENIIDESGMPKERFSAEFPKEGPSILRIQQVVRGDSAAYFCASSRADQGPYGYTFGSGTRLTVV.

This clone was seen just once. The DNA for the CDR3 is TGTGCCAGCAGCTTGACCGGGACAGGGATCGATGAGCAGTTCTTC. This gives the protein CASSLTGTGIDEQFF. This chain uses TRBV7-8 with TRBJ2-1; 9 nucleotides align to TRBD1. The length of the CDR3 is 15 residues. V was pared by 3 bases and J by 8 bases, with 8 bases of the junction left unmatched. Per the germline V gene, CDR1 is SGHVS and CDR2 is FQNEAQ.

The chain couples TRBV12-5 to TRBJ1-2; unclear D gene. Germline V lookup: CDR1 LGHNT, CDR2 FRNRAP. V shed 5 bases and J shed 5 bases, with 12 bases lying between them. CDR3 length: 13 amino acids. This CDR3 is CASGPFSGYGYTF. The CDR3 DNA reads TGTGCTAGTGGTCCCTTCTCCGGGTATGGCTACACCTTC.

This clone was seen once. The chain carries TRBV19 and TRBJ2-7; 12 bases are a match to TRBD2. The CDR3 totals 15 residues. CDR1 and CDR2 from the germline V gene are LNHDA and SQIVND (reference sequence). Trimming cost V 4 bases and J 2 bases; bases outside gene matches: 3. Here the CDR3 DNA reads TGTGCCAGTAGTACACTAGCGGGGGGACCCTACGAGCAGTACTTC. Residues: CASSTLAGGPYEQYF.

V is TRBV6-6 and J is TRBJ1-4; tentatively, D is TRBD1 (6 bases). CDR3 length: 14 amino acids. Germline CDR1 MNHNY, CDR2 SVGAGI (reference sequence). Trimming cost V 7 bases and J 8 bases, with 17 bases left between them. Here the CDR3 DNA reads TGTGCCAGCACCCCGGGGAGGGGGAAAGAAAAACTGTTTTTT. It encodes CASTPGRGKEKLFF.

This sequence joins TRBV19 and TRBJ1-1; D unresolved. The CDR3 totals 14 residues. Germline V gene sequence: CDR1 LNHDA, CDR2 SQIVND (reference sequence). The V end was cut by 7 bases, the J end by 0 bases, with 12 bases between. CDR3 amino acids: CASNLGSMNTEAFF. The CDR3 DNA reads TGTGCCAGTAATCTGGGGAGTATGAACACTGAAGCTTTCTTT.

V is TRBV10-2 and J is TRBJ1-1; D unclear. With 4 bases removed from V and 3 bases from J, the gap between germline ends came to 9 bases. Per germline, CDR1 WSHSY and CDR2 SAAADI. The CDR3 sequence is 13 residues long. The CDR3 nucleotides read TGCGCCAGCAGTGTCGGGAGAGACACTGAAGCTTTCTTT. Its translation is CASSVGRDTEAFF.

V is TRBV7-9 and J is TRBJ1-6, with D unclear. There are 15 residues in the CDR3. With 2 bases removed from V and 1 base from J, the gap between germline ends came to 6 bases. In germline, CDR1 is SEHNR, CDR2 FQNEAQ (reference sequence). This CDR3 reads CASSLRESYNSPLHF. The CDR3 nucleotides are TGTGCCAGCAGCTTAAGAGAGTCCTATAATTCACCCCTCCACTTT.

A few counts support this clone. The V gene is TRBV7-6, the J gene TRBJ1-3; D might be TRBD1 (5 bases). Trimming pared 5 bases from V and 4 bases from J, leaving 24 bases between. CDR1 and CDR2 (germline): SGHVS, FNYEAQ. The length of the CDR3 is 18 residues. CDR3 protein: CASSPTAGLKPTGNTIYF. The CDR3 bases are TGTGCCAGCAGCCCGACTGCAGGGCTGAAACCTACCGGAAACACCATATATTTT.

The V and J genes are TRBV5-6 and TRBJ2-7; maybe TRBD1 (6 bases). Germline loops: CDR1 SGHDT, CDR2 YYEEEE. The CDR3 is made up of 14 amino acids. Trimming pared 4 bases from V and 4 bases from J, leaving 15 bases between. CDR3 nucleotides: TGTGCCAGCAGCCCCGGGACAAACTCATACGAGCAGTACTTC. Its protein is CASSPGTNSYEQYF.

The chain couples TRBV6-5 to TRBJ2-3; the match to TRBD1 covers 9 bases. CDR3 length equals 16 residues. Germline V CDR1 and CDR2: MNHEY, SVGAGI. V was clipped by 2 bases and J by 3 bases; unmatched bases: 6. CDR3 nucleotide sequence: TGTGCCAGCAGTTACACTCTAGGACAGGGGACAGATACGCAGTATTTT. This translates into CASSYTLGQGTDTQYF.

Concerning this clone itself: A read error may account for a junction end that differs from germline. The chain couples TRBV5-1 to TRBJ1-2; D is perhaps TRBD1 (5 bases). The CDR3 runs 13 residues. Germline V CDR1 and CDR2: SGHRS, YFSETQ. The CDR3 region is CASSETENSGYTF. As DNA, the CDR3 is TGCGCCAGCAGCGAGACAGAAAACTCTGGCTACACCTTC.

The V gene is TRBV28, the J gene TRBJ1-1; D ambiguous. Germline-derived CDR1 and CDR2 are MDHEN and SYDVKM. V lost 8 bases, J lost 11 bases, and 21 bases lay in between. The CDR3 totals 13 residues. CDR3 DNA: TGTGCCAGCTGGCGGAGAGATATCCTCCGGGCTTTCTTT. Its protein product is CASWRRDILRAFF.

The chain has TRBV29-1 and TRBJ2-1; 16 nucleotides align to TRBD2. The trim removed 6 bases at V and 1 base at J, leaving 12 bases unmatched. The CDR3 consists of 19 residues. In germline, CDR1 is SQVTM, CDR2 ANQGSEA. Written as DNA, the CDR3 is TGCAGCGTCTTCACCGGGACTAGCGGGGGGGCCCTGTCCTACAATGAGCAGTTCTTC. It is translated as CSVFTGTSGGALSYNEQFF.

The J gene is TRBJ1-2, the V gene TRBV21-1; no check of the table's D call, TRBD1, against the DNA was made. TRBV21-1 corresponds to a pseudogene. The CDR3 is made up of 13 amino acids. The CDR3 protein is CASPDRGSYGYTF. The CDR3 DNA follows: TGTGCCAGTCCCGACAGGGGAAGCTATGGCTACACCTTC.

The count of this clone is one. The chain links TRBV13 to TRBJ2-1; a weak D match, TRBD2 (6 bases). Per germline, CDR1 PRHDT and CDR2 FYEKMQ (reference sequence). The V end was cut by 3 bases, the J end by 4 bases, with 22 bases between. This CDR3 is built from 18 residues. CDR3 amino acids: CASSLSGSGRPPYNEQFF. In DNA form, the CDR3 reads TGTGCCAGCAGCTTGTCAGGGAGCGGGCGCCCCCCATACAATGAGCAGTTCTTC.

V usage is TRBV19 and J usage is TRBJ2-6; 7 bases match TRBD2. Germline assignment: CDR1 LNHDA and CDR2 SQIVND (reference sequence). The CDR3 has 15 amino acids. V lost 6 bases, J lost 2 bases, and 4 bases stayed unmatched. The CDR3 nucleotides are TGTGCCAGTAGGGCCGGACTAGCTGGGGCCAACGTCCTGACTTTC. It specifies CASRAGLAGANVLTF. The full variable domain, its missing parts supplied by reference TRBV19 and TRBJ2-6, is DGGITQSPKYLFRKEGQNVTLSCEQNLNHDAMYWYRQDPGQGLRLIYYSQIVNDFQKGDIAEGYSVSREKKESFPLTVTSAQKNPTAFYLCASRAGLAGANVLTFGAGSRLTVL.

This sequence joins TRBV5-1 and TRBJ1-1; D may be TRBD1 (5 bases). The CDR3 spans 17 residues. V was cut by 4 bases and J by 0 bases, with 19 bases left in between. Germline-derived CDR1 and CDR2 are SGHRS and YFSETQ. The CDR3 region is CASSAWSRAIMNTEAFF. The CDR3 DNA sequence: TGCGCCAGCAGCGCCTGGAGCAGGGCTATTATGAACACTGAAGCTTTCTTT.

The chain uses TRBV5-6 and TRBJ2-7, with D unresolved. The CDR3 consists of 14 residues. Germline-derived CDR1 and CDR2 are SGHDT and YYEEEE. V lost 4 bases to trimming and J lost 0 bases, with 11 bases between them. The CDR3, as DNA: TGTGCCAGCAGCCCGACGTGGAGCTCCTACGAGCAGTACTTC. Protein product: CASSPTWSSYEQYF.